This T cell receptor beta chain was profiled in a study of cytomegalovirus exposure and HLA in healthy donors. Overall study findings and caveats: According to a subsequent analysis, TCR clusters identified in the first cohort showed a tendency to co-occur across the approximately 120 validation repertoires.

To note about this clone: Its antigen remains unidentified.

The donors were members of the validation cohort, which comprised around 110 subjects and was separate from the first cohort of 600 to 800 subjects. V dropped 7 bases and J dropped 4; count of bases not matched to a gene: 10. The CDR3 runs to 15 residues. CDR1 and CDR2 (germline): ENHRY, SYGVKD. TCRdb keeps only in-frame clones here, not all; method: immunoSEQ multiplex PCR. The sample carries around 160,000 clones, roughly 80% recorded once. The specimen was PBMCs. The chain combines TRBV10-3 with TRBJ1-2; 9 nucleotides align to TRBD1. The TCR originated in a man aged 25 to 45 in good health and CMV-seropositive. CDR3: CAINLGTGRSYGYTF. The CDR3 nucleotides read TGTGCCATCAACCTAGGGACAGGGCGATCCTATGGCTACACCTTC.